The 14 T cell receptor beta chains presented below share a single source sample, sequenced in a study of identical twins. TCRdb passed the 5' RACE reads through MiXCR, listing each CDR3 protein once. The sample holds about 520,000 distinct CDR3 sequences, less than 25% seen once. This same sample was also taken into another study, of T cells expressing NK-cell markers.

Sequencing was performed on CD4+ T cells sorted from blood. The origin of the receptors is a woman aged 18-29 years in good health.

In this sample, this clonotype turned up a few times. The chain couples TRBV20-1 to TRBJ2-1; unclear D gene. V was pared by 3 bases and J by 5 bases, with 8 bases between. Germline V gives CDR1 DFQATT, CDR2 SNEGSKA (reference sequence). This CDR3 comprises 12 residues. Here the CDR3 reads CSASGANNEQFF. In nucleotides, the CDR3 is TGCAGTGCTAGCGGAGCCAACAATGAGCAGTTCTTC.

The rearrangement links TRBV10-3 to TRBJ1-5; D unresolved. The length of the CDR3 is 12 residues. V lost 0 bases and J 6 bases, leaving 3 bases between the germline ends. The germline gives CDR1 ENHRY, CDR2 SYGVKD. The CDR3 here is CAISESGQPQHF. The CDR3 DNA reads TGTGCCATCAGTGAGTCTGGTCAGCCCCAGCATTTT.

The V call is TRBV29-1, the J call TRBJ2-7, with 10 positions matching TRBD1. The CDR3 is made up of 14 amino acids. Germline V gene sequence: CDR1 SQVTM, CDR2 ANQGSEA. With V trimmed by 5 bases and J by 6 bases, 10 bases remained unmatched. The CDR3 spells CSVRPGQGSGEQYF. In DNA, the CDR3 is TGCAGCGTTCGCCCGGGACAGGGGAGTGGCGAGCAGTACTTC.

The count of this clonotype is one. V and J are TRBV3-1 and TRBJ2-3; perhaps TRBD2 as D (5 bases). CDR3 length equals 14 residues. V shed 1 base and J shed 8 bases, with 13 bases lying between them. From germline, CDR1 is LGHDT and CDR2 YNNKEL (reference sequence). CDR3 region: CASSQGPAGGTQYF. CDR3 nucleotide sequence: TGTGCCAGCAGCCAAGGTCCCGCGGGTGGTACGCAGTATTTT.

V is TRBV6-6 and J is TRBJ2-1, with D tentatively TRBD1 or TRBD2 (5 bases each). With 2 bases removed from V and 6 bases from J, the gap between germline ends came to 17 bases. The germline gives CDR1 MNHNY, CDR2 SVGAGI (reference sequence). CDR3 size: 16 residues. This CDR3 is CASSYGPSGTGNEQFF. As DNA, the CDR3 is TGTGCCAGCAGTTACGGGCCTAGTGGGACGGGCAATGAGCAGTTCTTC.

This clonotype was observed a handful of times. This chain joins TRBV5-1 and TRBJ2-7; D is undetermined. CDR1 is SGHRS, CDR2 YFSETQ, per germline. The CDR3 has 13 residues. With 0 bases removed from V and 0 bases from J, the gap between germline ends came to 4 bases. CDR3 coding DNA: TGCGCCAGCAGCTTGGAAGACTCCTACGAGCAGTACTTC. As protein: CASSLEDSYEQYF.

The sample holds a few counts of this clonotype. The DNA for the CDR3 is TGTGCCAGCAGCTTAGGGGAGATCTACTACGAGCAGTACTTC. It codes for CASSLGEIYYEQYF. The chain carries TRBV7-8 and TRBJ2-7, with D perhaps matching TRBD2 (5 bases). In germline, CDR1 is SGHVS, CDR2 FQNEAQ. The V and J ends lost 1 base and 3 bases respectively, with 10 bases between them. The CDR3 length is 14 residues.

This chain links TRBV7-2 with TRBJ2-5; 9 nucleotides align to TRBD2. Germline V gives CDR1 SGHTA, CDR2 FQGNSA. The CDR3 has 15 residues. V lost 5 bases, J lost 1 base, and 5 bases stayed unmatched. The CDR3 region has the DNA TGTGCCAGCAGCAGACTAGCGGCCGTCCAAGAGACCCAGTACTTC. It translates to CASSRLAAVQETQYF. Full variable domain (rest looked up from reference TRBV7-2 and TRBJ2-5): GAGVSQSPSNKVTEKGKDVELRCDPISGHTALYWYRQSLGQGLEFLIYFQGNSAPDKSGLPSDRFSAERTGGSVSTLTIQRTQQEDSAVYLCASSRLAAVQETQYFGPGTRLLVL.

In its sample, this clonotype was seen a few times. This sequence joins TRBV5-1 and TRBJ2-6; unclear D gene. V was shortened by 2 bases and J by 0 bases, with 9 bases between the two germline ends. Germline assignment: CDR1 SGHRS and CDR2 YFSETQ. The CDR3 has 16 amino acids. The CDR3 bases are TGCGCCAGCAGCTTTGGCAGGAGCTCTGGGGCCAACGTCCTGACTTTC. Amino acid sequence: CASSFGRSSGANVLTF.

This clonotype was recorded a few times. The J gene is TRBJ2-7, the V gene TRBV7-9, with 10 bases that match TRBD1. Looked up from germline, CDR1 is SEHNR and CDR2 is FQNEAQ (reference sequence). CDR3 length: 15 residues. Trimming cost V 5 bases and J 5 bases; bases outside gene matches: 9. CDR3 region: CASSSRDRGKDEQYF. The CDR3 DNA follows: TGTGCCAGCAGCAGCCGGGACAGGGGTAAGGACGAGCAGTACTTC.

The rearrangement joins TRBV5-1 to TRBJ1-1; D perhaps matches TRBD1 (6 bases). Trimming shortened V by 2 bases and J by 1 base, and 12 bases separated the two germline ends. CDR1 SGHRS and CDR2 YFSETQ come from the germline V gene. The CDR3 is 15 residues long. As DNA, the CDR3 is TGCGCCAGCAGCTTCCTCCAGGGGACGAACACTGAAGCTTTCTTT. It translates to CASSFLQGTNTEAFF.

The chain joins TRBV6-5 to TRBJ2-1, with TRBD2 identical over 11 bases. The germline gives CDR1 MNHEY, CDR2 SVGAGI. V shed 0 bases, J shed 10 bases, and the junction held 5 bases outside the gene matches. The CDR3 loop spans 15 amino acids. This chain's CDR3 is CASSYSLAGENEQFF. The DNA of the CDR3 is TGTGCCAGCAGTTACTCACTAGCGGGGGAGAACGAGCAGTTCTTC.

There are a few counts of this clonotype. V is TRBV7-9 and J is TRBJ2-7; 7 positions agree with TRBD1. Unmatched junction bases numbered 11, after V lost 4 bases and J lost 2 bases. This CDR3 spans 16 amino acids. Per the germline V gene, CDR1 is SEHNR and CDR2 is FQNEAQ (reference sequence). For the CDR3, the DNA is TGTGCCAGCAGCTCCCTTACAGGGGAAAAACCCTACGAGCAGTACTTC. As protein: CASSSLTGEKPYEQYF.

The chain carries TRBV5-6 and TRBJ2-7, with D possibly TRBD2 on 6 matching bases. CDR3 length: 13 amino acids. Deletions cut 6 bases from V and 6 bases from J, with 16 bases between. Germline-derived CDR1 and CDR2 are SGHDT and YYEEEE. CDR3 nucleotides: TGTGCCAGCACCCCCGGAGGGATGGGCGAGCAGTACTTC. Its protein product is CASTPGGMGEQYF.